The source of this T cell receptor (beta chain) is a study of identical twins. MiXCR, run by TCRdb on the 5' RACE reads, gives a single entry per CDR3 protein. The sample comprises 450,000 or so distinct CDR3 sequences, around 14% of which are singletons, and around 0.52% rests with the top ten. The CDR3 has 12 residues. Germline V lookup: CDR1 SEHNR, CDR2 FQNEAQ (reference sequence). The V end lost 5 bases, the J end lost 12 bases, and 17 bases lay between the germline ends. The sample was also reused in another study, on yellow fever vaccine responses in identical twins.

Sequences were obtained from CD4+ T cells sorted from blood. The source of this sequence is a woman between 18 and 29 years old in good health. J is TRBJ2-7 and V is TRBV7-9; D ambiguous. CDR3 in amino acids: CASSIPSAAPYF. DNA of the CDR3: TGTGCCAGCAGCATCCCCAGCGCCGCGCCGTACTTC.